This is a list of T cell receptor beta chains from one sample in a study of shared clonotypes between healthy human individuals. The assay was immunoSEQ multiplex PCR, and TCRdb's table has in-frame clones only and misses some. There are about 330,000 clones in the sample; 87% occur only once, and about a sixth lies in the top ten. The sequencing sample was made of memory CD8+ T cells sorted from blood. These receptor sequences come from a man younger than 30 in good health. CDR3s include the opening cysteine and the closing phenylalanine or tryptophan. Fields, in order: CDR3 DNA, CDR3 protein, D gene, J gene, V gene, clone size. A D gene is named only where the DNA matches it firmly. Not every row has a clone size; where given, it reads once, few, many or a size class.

cdr3_nt: TGTGCCAGCAGCTATGGCAGCAATGAGCAGTTCTTC
cdr3_aa: CASSYGSNEQFF
d_call: -
j_call: TRBJ2-1
v_call: TRBV7-9
clone_size: -

cdr3_nt: TGTGCCAGCAGTGAAGAGACTTCCTACAATGAGCAGTTCTTC
cdr3_aa: CASSEETSYNEQFF
d_call: -
j_call: TRBJ2-1
v_call: TRBV2
clone_size: -

cdr3_nt: TGTGCCAGCAGTTACGCGACAGGGAGCCACGAGCAGTACTTC
cdr3_aa: CASSYATGSHEQYF
d_call: TRBD1
j_call: TRBJ2-7
v_call: TRBV6-5
clone_size: -

cdr3_nt: TGTGCCAGCAGCCCACACGAGTTAGCCACTGAAGCTTTCTTT
cdr3_aa: CASSPHELATEAFF
d_call: -
j_call: TRBJ1-1
v_call: TRBV9
clone_size: -

cdr3_nt: TGCGCCAGCAGCTTGGTCGCGGGGGAACTCATGAACACTGAAGCTTTCTTT
cdr3_aa: CASSLVAGELMNTEAFF
d_call: -
j_call: TRBJ1-1
v_call: TRBV5-1
clone_size: few

cdr3_nt: TGTGCCAGCAGTTACCTAGCGGTCCCAGGCGAGCAGTACTTC
cdr3_aa: CASSYLAVPGEQYF
d_call: TRBD2
j_call: TRBJ2-7
v_call: TRBV6-6
clone_size: -

cdr3_nt: TGCGCCAGCAGCCAAGTCGCTAGCGGGTCCTACAATGAGCAGTTCTTC
cdr3_aa: CASSQVASGSYNEQFF
d_call: TRBD2
j_call: TRBJ2-1
v_call: TRBV4-1
clone_size: -

cdr3_nt: TGCGCCAGCAGTGAGAACAGGGGGTCCACAGATACGCAGTATTTT
cdr3_aa: CASSENRGSTDTQYF
d_call: TRBD1
j_call: TRBJ2-3
v_call: TRBV10-1
clone_size: -

cdr3_nt: TGCGCCAGCAGTGATCAACGGACAGGGAAACAAGAGACCCAGTACTTC
cdr3_aa: CASSDQRTGKQETQYF
d_call: TRBD1
j_call: TRBJ2-5
v_call: TRBV10-1
clone_size: -

cdr3_nt: TGTGCCAGCAGCCCTGAGGGTAGGTTGCGCTACGAGCAGTACTTC
cdr3_aa: CASSPEGRLRYEQYF
d_call: -
j_call: TRBJ2-7
v_call: TRBV5-5
clone_size: -

cdr3_nt: TGTGCCAGCAGTGAATTTAAGGGTTCGAACACCGGGGAGCTGTTTTTT
cdr3_aa: CASSEFKGSNTGELFF
d_call: -
j_call: TRBJ2-2
v_call: TRBV25-1
clone_size: -

cdr3_nt: TGTGCCAGCAGCCCATCGACCAGGTACGAGCAGTACTTC
cdr3_aa: CASSPSTRYEQYF
d_call: -
j_call: TRBJ2-7
v_call: TRBV7-9
clone_size: -

cdr3_nt: TGTGCCAGCAGCTTGACAGGGGCCGGCTACACCTTC
cdr3_aa: CASSLTGAGYTF
d_call: TRBD1
j_call: TRBJ1-2
v_call: TRBV5-5
clone_size: -

cdr3_nt: TGTGCCAGTCTAGACACCCTCAACAATGAGCAGTTCTTC
cdr3_aa: CASLDTLNNEQFF
d_call: -
j_call: TRBJ2-1
v_call: TRBV7-9
clone_size: -

cdr3_nt: TGTGCCATCAGTGAGGGCTACGAGCAGTTCTTC
cdr3_aa: CAISEGYEQFF
d_call: -
j_call: TRBJ2-1
v_call: TRBV10-3
clone_size: -

cdr3_nt: TGTGCCAGCAGTGACACCGGGACAGGACACTTCCTCGACTCCTACGAGCAGTACTTC
cdr3_aa: CASSDTGTGHFLDSYEQYF
d_call: TRBD1
j_call: TRBJ2-7
v_call: TRBV6-1
clone_size: once

cdr3_nt: TGTGCCAGTAGTATGCAGCTGCATGAGCAGTTCTTC
cdr3_aa: CASSMQLHEQFF
d_call: -
j_call: TRBJ2-1
v_call: TRBV19
clone_size: -

cdr3_nt: TGCGCCAGCAGCCTCCCCCTACTAGCGGGGGGGCCCAGGCGCTACAATGAGCAGTTCTTC
cdr3_aa: CASSLPLLAGGPRRYNEQFF
d_call: TRBD2
j_call: TRBJ2-1
v_call: TRBV4-1
clone_size: -

cdr3_nt: TGTGCCATCAGTGACTTCAGGGTACTAGGGATAAGCTCCTACGAGCAGTACTTC
cdr3_aa: CAISDFRVLGISSYEQYF
d_call: -
j_call: TRBJ2-7
v_call: TRBV10-3
clone_size: once

cdr3_nt: TGTGCCAGTAGTATTGGGTTAGCGGGACTCGACGATACGCAGTATTTT
cdr3_aa: CASSIGLAGLDDTQYF
d_call: TRBD2
j_call: TRBJ2-3
v_call: TRBV19
clone_size: few

cdr3_nt: TGCGCCAGCAGTGAGATGAGGAACACCATATATTTT
cdr3_aa: CASSEMRNTIYF
d_call: -
j_call: TRBJ1-3
v_call: TRBV10-2
clone_size: -

cdr3_nt: TGTGCCAGCAGATCGACAGGGGGCCTTGGAAACACCATATATTTT
cdr3_aa: CASRSTGGLGNTIYF
d_call: TRBD1
j_call: TRBJ1-3
v_call: TRBV5-5
clone_size: few

cdr3_nt: TGTGCCAGCAGTTACTCGGAGGGGACTGAAGCTTTCTTT
cdr3_aa: CASSYSEGTEAFF
d_call: -
j_call: TRBJ1-1
v_call: TRBV6-5
clone_size: -

cdr3_nt: TGCGCCAGCAGCCAACTTAACAATGAGCAGTTCTTC
cdr3_aa: CASSQLNNEQFF
d_call: -
j_call: TRBJ2-1
v_call: TRBV4-3
clone_size: once

cdr3_nt: TGCGCCAGCAGCCAAGAAAGTGTCGGGAACTCGTACACTGAAGCTTTCTTT
cdr3_aa: CASSQESVGNSYTEAFF
d_call: -
j_call: TRBJ1-1
v_call: TRBV4-1
clone_size: -

cdr3_nt: TGTGCCATCAGCGGGGTGGGGGATAATTCACCCCTCCACTTT
cdr3_aa: CAISGVGDNSPLHF
d_call: -
j_call: TRBJ1-6
v_call: TRBV10-3
clone_size: -

cdr3_nt: TGTGCCATCAGTGAGTCGCCCACAGATACGCAGTATTTT
cdr3_aa: CAISESPTDTQYF
d_call: -
j_call: TRBJ2-3
v_call: TRBV10-3
clone_size: -

cdr3_nt: TGTGCCATCGATGGGCGACTAGGGAACTACGAGCAGTACTTC
cdr3_aa: CAIDGRLGNYEQYF
d_call: -
j_call: TRBJ2-7
v_call: TRBV7-9
clone_size: -

cdr3_nt: TGTGCCAGCGACGGGCCAGGGTCCTACAATGAGCAGTTCTTC
cdr3_aa: CASDGPGSYNEQFF
d_call: -
j_call: TRBJ2-1
v_call: TRBV6-6
clone_size: -

cdr3_nt: TGCAGCGTTGAAGATTCGGGACGGACCTACGAGCAGTACTTC
cdr3_aa: CSVEDSGRTYEQYF
d_call: -
j_call: TRBJ2-7
v_call: TRBV29-1
clone_size: -

cdr3_nt: TGTGCCAGCAGCTCCCGGGACCTGGAGACCCAGTACTTC
cdr3_aa: CASSSRDLETQYF
d_call: -
j_call: TRBJ2-5
v_call: TRBV7-4
clone_size: -

cdr3_nt: TGCAGCGTTGGGATGGACAGCTCCTACGAGCAGTACTTC
cdr3_aa: CSVGMDSSYEQYF
d_call: -
j_call: TRBJ2-7
v_call: TRBV29-1
clone_size: -